This entry is about one TCR beta chain. The record originates from a study of technical replicates of blood from several donors. Data came from immunoSEQ multiplex PCR; TCRdb stores just in-frame clones and leaves some out. Among tens of thousands of clones listed, more than 90% were seen once. This clonotype was sampled from a human donor in good health. Some clones in this sample may be carry-over from other donors' samples. The sample comprised T cells isolated from PBMCs.

Here the CDR3 DNA reads TGTGCCAGCACTAGACAGACAAATGAGCAGTTCTTC. Its protein is CASTRQTNEQFF. The chain joins TRBV6-1 to TRBJ2-1, with D maybe TRBD1 (5 bases). Germline V gives CDR1 MNHNS, CDR2 SASEGT. This CDR3 is built from 12 residues. V dropped 7 bases and J dropped 7 bases, with 11 bases sitting between them.